A selection of T cell receptor beta chains follows, all from one sample in a study of regulatory T cells in long-lasting Graves disease. Using its own MiXCR run on the multiplex PCR reads, TCRdb lists one record per CDR3 protein. The data show around 460,000 distinct CDR3 sequences, approximately 23% seen once. The sequencing here drew on peripheral blood mononuclear cells (PBMCs), taken when the disease was refractory, from a patient treated with antithyroid drugs. These receptors were obtained from a female donor with Graves disease. Both conserved end residues are part of each CDR3. Fields, in order: V gene, CDR3 protein.

>TRBV28
CASRFSGDGDTQYF
>TRBV6-1
CASDDVNGAGSPLHF
>TRBV12-3/TRBV12-4
CASRRDSWATNEKLFF
>TRBV28
CASSPGQTFQPQHF
>TRBV20-1
CSARPDQETQYF
>TRBV28
CASTSGGGEQFF
>TRBV30
CATIGEGGSEAFF
>TRBV7-2
CASSFSGTGGPGELFF
>TRBV6-1
CASGTSGAYEQYF
>TRBV14
CASSHSDRDNGYTF
>TRBV5-6
CASSLRTGDYEQYF
>TRBV19
CASSVQLNTEAFF
>TRBV7-9
CASSLPTESGELFF
>TRBV7-9
CASSLGTGRGYTF
>TRBV12-3/TRBV12-4
CASSAGTVSNHPQHF
>TRBV6-4
CASSYSPQERTYGYTF
>TRBV6-2/TRBV6-3
CASRLQGPPYEQYF
>TRBV6-2/TRBV6-3
CASSQQGGGHDGYTF
>TRBV6-5
CASSYLLRDYESEQYF
>TRBV6-2/TRBV6-3
CASSFAGGSRNEQYF
>TRBV3-1
CASSPQTSGSSYEQYF
>TRBV12-3/TRBV12-4
CASSWTATYEQYF
>TRBV10-3
CATGEGDTGELFF
>TRBV9
CASSVVAGPRNTEAFF
>TRBV11-2
CASSLDTTGQGVGEQYF
>TRBV19
CACSGTGGNQPQHF
>TRBV28
CASSFLQGEAEAFF
>TRBV6-2/TRBV6-3
CASRYRDPTDTQYF
>TRBV7-3
CASSPTGSGEAFF
>TRBV24-1
CATSDSLETGELFF
>TRBV5-5
CASSRRGETQYF
>TRBV7-2
CASSLGQITYEQYF
>TRBV13
CASSLGLAAYEQYF
>TRBV7-2
CASSLKPQGAFVREKLFF
>TRBV4-3
CASSGTASTNEKLFF
>TRBV2
CASSDRGPGTRYGYTF
>TRBV27
CASSFRGEDEKLFF
>TRBV6-5
CASSSAGAENSPLHF
>TRBV7-2
CASRAGVRETQYF
>TRBV19
CASSRGPSGTEAFF
>TRBV11-3
CASTGNTGELFF
>TRBV7-9
CASGETGANVLTF
>TRBV28
CASSLWADMNTEAFF
>TRBV7-3
CASSNPPGHNWGADTQYF
>TRBV12-3/TRBV12-4
CASRGLGLAGNEQYF
>TRBV7-8
CASSTGFSEAFF
>TRBV2
CASTGLRAYNEQFF
>TRBV10-3
CAITLTPGLKVDKAYEQYF
>TRBV6-5
CASSSATGVSEQYF
>TRBV10-3
CAISSGTTNEKLFF
>TRBV10-3
CAISFNRGRLAGGEQFF